This record concerns one TCR beta chain sequence. Its antigen is not identified. The sample comes from a study of cytomegalovirus exposure and HLA in healthy donors. Notes on the study in general: Within an earlier analysis, most TCR beta V segments proved productive either about 87% or about 30% of the time.

13 Jbeta primers and 60 Vbeta primers were used for the PCR. Sequencing used immunoSEQ multiplex PCR; TCRdb keeps in-frame clones, though not all of them. The sample includes 140,000 to 150,000 clones, approximately 78% seen only once; the top ten take 3%. The V gene's germline CDR1 is GTSNPN and CDR2 SVGIG (reference sequence). The CDR3 length is 13 residues. The V end lost 0 bases, the J end lost 1 base, and 6 bases lay between the germline ends. The chain uses TRBV30 and TRBJ1-1; no clear D gene. This clonotype was obtained from a man in his forties in good health and CMV-seropositive. Input material: PBMCs. CDR3 nucleotide sequence: TGTGCCTGGAGTGTCACAAGGAACACTGAAGCTTTCTTT. This translates into CAWSVTRNTEAFF.